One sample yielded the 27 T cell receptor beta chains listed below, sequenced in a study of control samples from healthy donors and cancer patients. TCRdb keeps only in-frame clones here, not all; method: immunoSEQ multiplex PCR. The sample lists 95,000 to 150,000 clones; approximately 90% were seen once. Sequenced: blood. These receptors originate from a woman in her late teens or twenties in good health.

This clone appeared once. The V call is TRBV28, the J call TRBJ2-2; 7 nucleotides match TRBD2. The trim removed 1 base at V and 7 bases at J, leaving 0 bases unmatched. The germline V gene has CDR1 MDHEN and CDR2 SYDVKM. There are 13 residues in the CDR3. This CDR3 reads CASSLSGGGELFF. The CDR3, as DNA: TGTGCCAGCAGTTTATCGGGGGGCGGGGAGCTGTTTTTT.

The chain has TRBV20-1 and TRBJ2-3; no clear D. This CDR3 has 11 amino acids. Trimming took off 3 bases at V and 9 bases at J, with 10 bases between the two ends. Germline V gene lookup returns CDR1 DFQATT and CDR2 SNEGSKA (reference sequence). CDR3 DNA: TGCAGTGCTAGTTCGCCACCAACGCAGTATTTT. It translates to CSASSPPTQYF.

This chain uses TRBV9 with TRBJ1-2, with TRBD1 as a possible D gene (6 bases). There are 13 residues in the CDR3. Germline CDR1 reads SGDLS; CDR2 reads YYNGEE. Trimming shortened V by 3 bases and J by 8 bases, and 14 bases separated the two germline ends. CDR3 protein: CASSADSHSGYTF. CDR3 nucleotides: TGTGCCAGCAGCGCGGACAGCCACTCGGGCTACACCTTC.

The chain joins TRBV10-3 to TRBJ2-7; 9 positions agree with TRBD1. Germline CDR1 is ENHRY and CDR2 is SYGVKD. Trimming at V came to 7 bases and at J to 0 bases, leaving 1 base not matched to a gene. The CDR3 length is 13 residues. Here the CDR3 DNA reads TGTGCCATCACGGGACAGGGCTCCTACGAGCAGTACTTC. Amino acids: CAITGQGSYEQYF.

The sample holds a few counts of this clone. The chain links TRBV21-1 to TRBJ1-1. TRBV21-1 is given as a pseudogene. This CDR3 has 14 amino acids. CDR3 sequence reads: CASKLRILNTEAFF. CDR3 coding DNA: TGTGCCAGCAAACTACGGATCCTGAACACTGAAGCTTTCTTT.

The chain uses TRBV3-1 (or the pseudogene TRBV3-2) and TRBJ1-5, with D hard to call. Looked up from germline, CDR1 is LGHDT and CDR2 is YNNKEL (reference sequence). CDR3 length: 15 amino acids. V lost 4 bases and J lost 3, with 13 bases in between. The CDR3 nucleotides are TGTGCCAGCAGCCGCGGCCGGGTTCTCAATCAGCCCCAGCATTTT. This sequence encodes CASSRGRVLNQPQHF.

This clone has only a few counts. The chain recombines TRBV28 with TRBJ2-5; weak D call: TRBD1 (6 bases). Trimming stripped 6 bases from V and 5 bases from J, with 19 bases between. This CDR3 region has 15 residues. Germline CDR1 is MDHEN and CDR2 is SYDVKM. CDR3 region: CASRPTTRGGETQYF. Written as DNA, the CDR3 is TGTGCCAGCAGACCCACGACCAGGGGTGGGGAGACCCAGTACTTC.

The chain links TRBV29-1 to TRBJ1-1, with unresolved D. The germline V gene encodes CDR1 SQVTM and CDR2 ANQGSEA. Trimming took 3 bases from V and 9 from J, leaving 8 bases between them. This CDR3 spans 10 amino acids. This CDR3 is CSVDQNQAFF. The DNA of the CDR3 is TGCAGCGTTGACCAAAACCAAGCTTTCTTT.

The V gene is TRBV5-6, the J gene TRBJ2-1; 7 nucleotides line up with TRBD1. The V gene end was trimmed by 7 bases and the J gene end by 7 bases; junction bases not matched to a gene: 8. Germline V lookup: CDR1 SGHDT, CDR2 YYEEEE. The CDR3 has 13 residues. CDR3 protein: CASRNKGANEQFF. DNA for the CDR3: TGTGCCAGCCGCAACAAGGGGGCGAATGAGCAGTTCTTC.

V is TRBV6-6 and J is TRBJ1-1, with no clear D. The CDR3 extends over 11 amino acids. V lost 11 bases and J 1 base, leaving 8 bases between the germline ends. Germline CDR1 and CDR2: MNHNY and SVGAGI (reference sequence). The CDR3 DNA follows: TGTGCCGTCAAGGGGAACACTGAAGCTTTCTTT. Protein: CAVKGNTEAFF.

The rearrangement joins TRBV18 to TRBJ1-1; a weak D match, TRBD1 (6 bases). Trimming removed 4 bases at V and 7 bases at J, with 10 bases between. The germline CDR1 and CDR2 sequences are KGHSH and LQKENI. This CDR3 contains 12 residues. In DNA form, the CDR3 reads TGTGCCAGCTCACAAGGACAGATTGAAGCTTTCTTT. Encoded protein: CASSQGQIEAFF.

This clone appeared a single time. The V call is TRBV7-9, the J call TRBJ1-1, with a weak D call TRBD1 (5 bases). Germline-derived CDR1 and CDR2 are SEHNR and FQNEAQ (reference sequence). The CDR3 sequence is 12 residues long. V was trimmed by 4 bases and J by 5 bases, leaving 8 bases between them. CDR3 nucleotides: TGTGCCAGCAGCTCCAGGGATACTGAAGCTTTCTTT. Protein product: CASSSRDTEAFF.

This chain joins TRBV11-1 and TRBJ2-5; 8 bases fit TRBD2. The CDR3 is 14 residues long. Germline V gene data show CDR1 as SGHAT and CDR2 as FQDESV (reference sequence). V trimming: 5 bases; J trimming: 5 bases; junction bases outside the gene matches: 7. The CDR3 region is CASSKRGGGETQYF. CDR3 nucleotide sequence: TGTGCCAGCAGCAAACGGGGGGGCGGGGAGACCCAGTACTTC.

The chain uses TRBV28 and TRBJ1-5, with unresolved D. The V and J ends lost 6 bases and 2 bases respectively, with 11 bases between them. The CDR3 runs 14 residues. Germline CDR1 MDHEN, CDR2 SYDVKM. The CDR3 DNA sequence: TGTGCCAGCAGCACCCTGGGAGGCAATCAGCCCCAGCATTTT. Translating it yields CASSTLGGNQPQHF.

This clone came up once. DNA for the CDR3: TGTGCCAGCTCAGGTGCCACAGATACGCAGTATTTT. Translating it yields CASSGATDTQYF. The chain links TRBV18 to TRBJ2-3; D gene ambiguous. CDR1 is KGHSH and CDR2 is LQKENI in the germline V gene. This CDR3 comprises 12 residues. The V and J ends lost 5 bases and 2 bases respectively, with 5 bases between them. Looking up the rest from reference TRBV18 and TRBJ2-3 gives the full variable domain: NAGVMQNPRHLVRRRGQEARLRCSPMKGHSHVYWYRQLPEEGLKFMVYLQKENIIDESGMPKERFSAEFPKEGPSILRIQQVVRGDSAAYFCASSGATDTQYFGPGTRLTVL.

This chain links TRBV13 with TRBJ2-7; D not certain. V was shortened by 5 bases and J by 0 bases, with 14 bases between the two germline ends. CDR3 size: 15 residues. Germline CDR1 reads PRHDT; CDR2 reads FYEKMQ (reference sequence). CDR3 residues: CASSKKNRSSYEQYF. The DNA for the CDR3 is TGTGCCAGCAGCAAAAAAAACCGTAGCTCCTACGAGCAGTACTTC.

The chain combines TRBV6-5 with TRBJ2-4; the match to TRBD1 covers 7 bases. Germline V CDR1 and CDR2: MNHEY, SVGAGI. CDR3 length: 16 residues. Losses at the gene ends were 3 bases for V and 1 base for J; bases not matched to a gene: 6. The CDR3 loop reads CASSYYARGAKNIQYF. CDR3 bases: TGTGCCAGCAGTTATTACGCCAGGGGGGCCAAAAACATTCAGTACTTC.

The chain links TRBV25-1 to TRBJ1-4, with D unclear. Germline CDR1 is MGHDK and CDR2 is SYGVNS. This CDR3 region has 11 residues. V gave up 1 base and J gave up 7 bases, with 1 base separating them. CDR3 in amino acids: CASSEFEKLFF. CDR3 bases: TGTGCCAGCAGTGAATTTGAAAAACTGTTTTTT. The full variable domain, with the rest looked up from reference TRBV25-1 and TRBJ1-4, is EADIYQTPRYLVIGTGKKITLECSQTMGHDKMYWYQQDPGMELHLIHYSYGVNSTEKGDLSSESTVSRIRTEHFPLTLESARPSHTSQYLCASSEFEKLFFGSGTQLSVL.

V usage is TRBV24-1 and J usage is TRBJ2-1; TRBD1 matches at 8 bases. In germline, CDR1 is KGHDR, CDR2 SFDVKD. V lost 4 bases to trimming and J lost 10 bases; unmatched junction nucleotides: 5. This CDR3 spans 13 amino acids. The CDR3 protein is CATSDPRDREQFF. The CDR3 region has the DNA TGTGCCACCAGTGACCCTCGGGACAGGGAGCAGTTCTTC.

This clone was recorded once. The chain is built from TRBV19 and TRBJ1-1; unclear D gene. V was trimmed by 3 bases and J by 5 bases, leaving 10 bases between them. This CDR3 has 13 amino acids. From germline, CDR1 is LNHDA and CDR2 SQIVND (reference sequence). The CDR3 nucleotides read TGTGCCAGTAGTATGCGTGAGCTTACTGAAGCTTTCTTT. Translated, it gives CASSMRELTEAFF.

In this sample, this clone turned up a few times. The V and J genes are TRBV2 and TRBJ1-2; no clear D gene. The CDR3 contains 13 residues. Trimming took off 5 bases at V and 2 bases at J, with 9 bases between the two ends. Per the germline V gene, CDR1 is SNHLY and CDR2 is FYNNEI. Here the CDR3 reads CASSPGLNYGYTF. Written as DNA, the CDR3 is TGTGCCAGCAGTCCCGGGCTCAACTATGGCTACACCTTC. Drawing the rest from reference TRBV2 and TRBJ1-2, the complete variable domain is EPEVTQTPSHQVTQMGQEVILRCVPISNHLYFYWYRQILGQKVEFLVSFYNNEISEKSEIFDDQFSVERPDGSNFTLKIRSTKLEDSAMYFCASSPGLNYGYTFGSGTRLTVV.

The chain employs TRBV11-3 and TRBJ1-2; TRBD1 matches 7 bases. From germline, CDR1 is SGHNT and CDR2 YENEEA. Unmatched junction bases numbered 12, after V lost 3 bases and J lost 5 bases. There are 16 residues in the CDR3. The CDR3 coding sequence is TGTGCCAGCAGCTTTTACGAGGGGGCTAGGGATTATGGCTACACCTTC. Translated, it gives CASSFYEGARDYGYTF.

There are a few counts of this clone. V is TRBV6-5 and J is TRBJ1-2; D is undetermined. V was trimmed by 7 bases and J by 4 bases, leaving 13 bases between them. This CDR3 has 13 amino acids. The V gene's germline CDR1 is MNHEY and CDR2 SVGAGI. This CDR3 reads CASNPRAFYGYTF. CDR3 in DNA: TGTGCCAGCAACCCGCGGGCATTCTATGGCTACACCTTC.

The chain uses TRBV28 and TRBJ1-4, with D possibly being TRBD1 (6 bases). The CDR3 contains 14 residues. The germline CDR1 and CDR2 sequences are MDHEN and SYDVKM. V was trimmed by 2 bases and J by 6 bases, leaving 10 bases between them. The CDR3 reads CASSLAGAYEKLFF. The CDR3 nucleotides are TGTGCCAGCAGTTTAGCAGGGGCCTATGAAAAACTGTTTTTT.

The CDR3 sequence: CSASSDRVEAFF. The CDR3 DNA reads TGCAGCGCATCATCGGACAGAGTTGAAGCTTTCTTT. The V gene is TRBV29-1, the J gene TRBJ1-1; D possibly corresponds to TRBD1 (6 bases). CDR3 length equals 12 residues. Trimming stripped 7 bases from V and 7 bases from J, with 16 bases between. Germline CDR1 and CDR2: SQVTM and ANQGSEA.

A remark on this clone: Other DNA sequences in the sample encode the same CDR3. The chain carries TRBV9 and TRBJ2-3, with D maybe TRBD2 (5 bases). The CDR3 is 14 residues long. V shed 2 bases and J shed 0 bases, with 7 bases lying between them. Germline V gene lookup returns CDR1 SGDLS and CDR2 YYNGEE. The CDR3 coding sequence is TGTGCCAGCAGCGTCGGCGGGAGCACAGATACGCAGTATTTT. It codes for CASSVGGSTDTQYF.

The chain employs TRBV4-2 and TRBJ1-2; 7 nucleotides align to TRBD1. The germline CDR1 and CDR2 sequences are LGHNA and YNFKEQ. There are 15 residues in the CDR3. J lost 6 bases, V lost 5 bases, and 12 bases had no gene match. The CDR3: CASSDTDREIDGYTF. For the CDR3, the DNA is TGTGCCAGCAGCGACACCGACAGGGAGATTGATGGCTACACCTTC.